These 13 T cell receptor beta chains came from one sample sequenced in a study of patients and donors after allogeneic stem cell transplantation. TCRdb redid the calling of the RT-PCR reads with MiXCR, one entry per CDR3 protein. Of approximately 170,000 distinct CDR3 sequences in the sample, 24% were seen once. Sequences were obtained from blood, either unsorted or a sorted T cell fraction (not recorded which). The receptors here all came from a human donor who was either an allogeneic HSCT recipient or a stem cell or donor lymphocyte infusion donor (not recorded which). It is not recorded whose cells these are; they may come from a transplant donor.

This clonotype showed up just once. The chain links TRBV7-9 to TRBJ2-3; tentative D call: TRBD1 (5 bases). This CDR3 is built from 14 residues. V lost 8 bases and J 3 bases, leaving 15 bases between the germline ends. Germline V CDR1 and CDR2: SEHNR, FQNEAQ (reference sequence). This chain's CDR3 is CASGRVVTTDTQYF. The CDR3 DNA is TGTGCCAGCGGCAGGGTTGTCACGACAGATACGCAGTATTTT.

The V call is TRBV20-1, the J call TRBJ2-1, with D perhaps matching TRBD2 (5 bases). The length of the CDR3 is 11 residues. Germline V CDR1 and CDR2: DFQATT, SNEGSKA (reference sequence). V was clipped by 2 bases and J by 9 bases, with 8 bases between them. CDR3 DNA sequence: TGCAGTGCTAGATATCGGGGTGAGCAGTTCTTC. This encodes CSARYRGEQFF.

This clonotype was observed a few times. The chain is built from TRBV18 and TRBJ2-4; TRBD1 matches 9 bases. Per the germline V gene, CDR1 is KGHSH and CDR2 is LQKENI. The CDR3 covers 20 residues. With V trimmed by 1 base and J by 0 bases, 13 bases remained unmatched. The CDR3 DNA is TGTGCCAGCTCACCACGGGACAGGGTTGTCGGAATCCTAGCCAAAAACATTCAGTACTTC. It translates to CASSPRDRVVGILAKNIQYF.

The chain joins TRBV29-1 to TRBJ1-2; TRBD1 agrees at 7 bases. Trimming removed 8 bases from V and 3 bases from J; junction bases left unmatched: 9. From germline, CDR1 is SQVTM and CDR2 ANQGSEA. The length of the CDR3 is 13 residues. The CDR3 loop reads CSFRQGWDYGYTF. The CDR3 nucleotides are TGCAGCTTCCGACAGGGTTGGGACTATGGCTACACCTTC.

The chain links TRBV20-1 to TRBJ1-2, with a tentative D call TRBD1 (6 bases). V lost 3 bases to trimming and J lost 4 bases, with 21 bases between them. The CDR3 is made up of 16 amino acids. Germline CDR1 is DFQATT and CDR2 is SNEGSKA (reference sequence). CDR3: CSARDSDWTAGYGYTF. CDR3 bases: TGCAGTGCTAGGGATTCCGACTGGACAGCTGGCTATGGCTACACCTTC.

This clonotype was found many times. The CDR3 region is CASSSGRGNTIYF. CDR3 nucleotide sequence: TGCGCCAGCAGCTCCGGACGTGGAAACACCATATATTTT. The gene calls are TRBV5-1 and TRBJ1-3; D is undetermined. Trimming took off 3 bases at V and 3 bases at J, with 7 bases between the two ends. The CDR3 runs to 13 residues. The germline V gene has CDR1 SGHRS and CDR2 YFSETQ.

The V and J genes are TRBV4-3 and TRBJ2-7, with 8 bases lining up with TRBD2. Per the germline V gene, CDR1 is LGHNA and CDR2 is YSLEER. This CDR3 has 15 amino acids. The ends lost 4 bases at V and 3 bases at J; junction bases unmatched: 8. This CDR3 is CASSPYPGTSYEQYF. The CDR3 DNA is TGCGCCAGCAGCCCCTACCCCGGGACTAGCTACGAGCAGTACTTC.

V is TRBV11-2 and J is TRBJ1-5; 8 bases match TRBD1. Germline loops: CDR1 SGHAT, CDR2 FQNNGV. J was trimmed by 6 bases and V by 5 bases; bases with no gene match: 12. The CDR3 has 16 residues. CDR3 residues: CASSEYRGICGQPQHF. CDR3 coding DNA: TGTGCCAGCAGCGAATACAGGGGGATTTGTGGTCAGCCCCAGCATTTT.

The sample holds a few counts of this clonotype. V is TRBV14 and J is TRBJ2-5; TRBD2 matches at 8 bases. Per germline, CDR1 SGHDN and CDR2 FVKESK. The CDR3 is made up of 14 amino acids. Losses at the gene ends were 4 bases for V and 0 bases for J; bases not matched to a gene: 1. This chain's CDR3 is CASSPGGDQETQYF. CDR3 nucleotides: TGTGCCAGCAGCCCGGGAGGGGACCAAGAGACCCAGTACTTC.

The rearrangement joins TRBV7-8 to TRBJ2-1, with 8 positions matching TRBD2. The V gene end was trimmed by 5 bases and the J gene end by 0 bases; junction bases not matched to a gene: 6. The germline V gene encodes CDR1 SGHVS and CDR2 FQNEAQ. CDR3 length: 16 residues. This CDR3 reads CASSPAGDRSYNEQFF. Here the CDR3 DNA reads TGTGCCAGCAGCCCAGCGGGGGACCGCTCCTACAATGAGCAGTTCTTC.

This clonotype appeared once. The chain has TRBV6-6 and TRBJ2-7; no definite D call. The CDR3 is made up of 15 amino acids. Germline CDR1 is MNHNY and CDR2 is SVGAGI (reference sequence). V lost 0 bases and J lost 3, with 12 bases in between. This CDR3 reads CASSYSSPLIYEQYF. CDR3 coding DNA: TGTGCCAGCAGTTACTCGAGCCCGTTGATCTACGAGCAGTACTTC.

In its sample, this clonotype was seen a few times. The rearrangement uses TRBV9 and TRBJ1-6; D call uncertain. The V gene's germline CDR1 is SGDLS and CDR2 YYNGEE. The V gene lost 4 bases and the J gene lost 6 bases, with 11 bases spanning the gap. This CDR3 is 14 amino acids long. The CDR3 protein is CASSYRAFNSPLHF. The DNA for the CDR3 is TGTGCCAGCAGCTACCGGGCCTTTAATTCACCCCTCCACTTT.

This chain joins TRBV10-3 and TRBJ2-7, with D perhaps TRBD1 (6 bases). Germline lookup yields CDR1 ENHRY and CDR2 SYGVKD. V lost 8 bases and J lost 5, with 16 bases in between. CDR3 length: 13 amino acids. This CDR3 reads CAISGHRTDEQYF. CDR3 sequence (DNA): TGTGCCATCTCGGGACACCGAACCGACGAGCAGTACTTC.